This T cell receptor (beta chain) was documented in a study of HIV-infected patients and healthy controls. A single record per CDR3 protein comes from TCRdb applying MiXCR to the 5' RACE reads. This repertoire shows tens of thousands of distinct CDR3 sequences, 15% to 20% found once; its top ten account for 1.4%. Germline V gene lookup returns CDR1 SEHNR and CDR2 FQNEAQ (reference sequence). This CDR3 has 15 amino acids. The trim removed 5 bases at V and 3 bases at J, leaving 10 bases unmatched. The sequencing input was CD4+ T cells from blood. The chain combines TRBV7-9 with TRBJ2-7; 7 bases agree with TRBD2. The TCR sequence derives from a human donor in good health. The DNA for the CDR3 is TGTGCCAGCAGCCCCATGGGAGCGGGGCTCTACGAGCAGTACTTC. Protein sequence: CASSPMGAGLYEQYF.